These 16 T cell receptor beta chains came from one sample sequenced in a study of shared clonotypes between healthy human individuals. Libraries were prepared by immunoSEQ multiplex PCR; TCRdb keeps only in-frame clonotypes and omits some of them. The sample lists about 470,000 clones, around 75% occurring once. The specimen sequenced was PBMCs. These receptors were collected from a middle-aged woman in good health. Some clones in this sample may be carry-over from other donors' samples.

The rearrangement links TRBV5-1 to TRBJ2-7, with TRBD1 matching 11 bases. CDR1 and CDR2 (germline): SGHRS, YFSETQ. J lost 3 bases, V lost 4 bases, and 6 bases had no gene match. This CDR3 spans 15 amino acids. Here the CDR3 DNA reads TGCGCCAGCAGCGGGACCGGGACAGGGGGCTACGAGCAGTACTTC. Translation: CASSGTGTGGYEQYF. The whole variable domain, remainder taken from reference TRBV5-1 and TRBJ2-7, is KAGVTQTPRYLIKTRGQQVTLSCSPISGHRSVSWYQQTPGQGLQFLFEYFSETQRNKGNFPGRFSGRQFSNSRSEMNVSTLELGDSALYLCASSGTGTGGYEQYFGPGTRLTVT.

This chain links TRBV10-2 with TRBJ2-7; TRBD1 aligns across 8 bases. Losses at the gene ends were 6 bases for V and 3 bases for J; bases not matched to a gene: 7. The length of the CDR3 is 14 residues. CDR1 WSHSY and CDR2 SAAADI come from the germline V gene. CDR3 in amino acids: CASRTGTGRYEQYF. CDR3 coding DNA: TGCGCCAGCAGAACCGGGACAGGACGCTACGAGCAGTACTTC.

The table lists this clone with a few counts. The V gene is TRBV19, the J gene TRBJ2-5; weak D call: TRBD2 (5 bases). The V gene's germline CDR1 is LNHDA and CDR2 SQIVND (reference sequence). There are 14 residues in the CDR3. Between the trimmed V and J ends, which lost 5 bases and 4 bases, there was a span of 14 bases. The CDR3 is CASSPTRGGETQYF. The CDR3 DNA reads as TGTGCCAGTAGTCCCACTAGAGGTGGAGAGACCCAGTACTTC.

This clone has only one observation. This rearrangement joins TRBV7-8 to TRBJ1-4, with 7 bases identical to TRBD1. The CDR3 runs 14 residues. Trimming at V came to 5 bases and at J to 6 bases, leaving 6 bases not matched to a gene. Germline V gene data show CDR1 as SGHVS and CDR2 as FQNEAQ. The CDR3 region has the DNA TGTGCCAGCAGCCCTACAGGGGTGGATGAAAAACTGTTTTTT. It codes for CASSPTGVDEKLFF.

With respect to this clone: Other DNA sequences in this specimen translate into the identical CDR3. This chain's CDR3 is CASSSPSGSTDTQYF. Here the CDR3 DNA reads TGTGCCAGCAGCTCCCCTAGCGGGAGCACAGATACGCAGTATTTT. The chain combines TRBV7-9 with TRBJ2-3, with 8 bases that match TRBD2. The length of the CDR3 is 15 residues. The germline V gene has CDR1 SEHNR and CDR2 FQNEAQ (reference sequence). V lost 4 bases to trimming and J lost 0 bases; unmatched junction nucleotides: 3.

The chain has TRBV9 and TRBJ1-1; D may be TRBD1 (6 bases). There are 12 residues in the CDR3. V lost 0 bases to trimming and J lost 8 bases, with 8 bases between them. The germline CDR1 and CDR2 sequences are SGDLS and YYNGEE. The CDR3 spells CASSVEQGEAFF. The CDR3 coding sequence is TGTGCCAGCAGCGTAGAACAGGGCGAAGCTTTCTTT. The full variable domain, rest sourced from reference TRBV9 and TRBJ1-1, is DSGVTQTPKHLITATGQRVTLRCSPRSGDLSVYWYQQSLDQGLQFLIQYYNGEERAKGNILERFSAQQFPDLHSELNLSSLELGDSALYFCASSVEQGEAFFGQGTRLTVV.

The count of this clone is one. The J gene is TRBJ2-7, the V gene TRBV5-4; the D is unclear. The CDR3 spans 14 residues. V gave up 4 bases and J gave up 0 bases, with 11 bases separating them. Germline lookup yields CDR1 SGHNT and CDR2 YYREEE (reference sequence). The CDR3 protein is CASSQDHGSYEQYF. The DNA of the CDR3 is TGTGCCAGCAGCCAAGACCATGGCTCCTACGAGCAGTACTTC. Together with reference TRBV5-4 and TRBJ2-7, the CDR3 gives the full variable domain: ETGVTQSPTHLIKTRGQQVTLRCSSQSGHNTVSWYQQALGQGPQFIFQYYREEENGRGNFPPRFSGLQFPNYSSELNVNALELDDSALYLCASSQDHGSYEQYFGPGTRLTVT.

The gene calls are TRBV28 and TRBJ2-7, with TRBD2 matching 14 bases. The CDR3 loop spans 15 amino acids. Germline-derived CDR1 and CDR2 are MDHEN and SYDVKM. J lost 6 bases, V lost 0 bases, and 1 base had no gene match. As DNA, the CDR3 is TGTGCCAGCAGTTTATGGGGACTAGCGGGAGTCGAGCAGTACTTC. Amino acid sequence: CASSLWGLAGVEQYF.

The CDR3 loop reads CASLRDIGAFPGFEAFF. The CDR3 region has the DNA TGTGCCAGCCTAAGGGACATCGGAGCCTTCCCTGGCTTTGAAGCTTTCTTT. The chain employs TRBV6-4 and TRBJ1-1; perhaps TRBD1 as D (6 bases). The germline V gene has CDR1 MRHNA and CDR2 SNTAGT. The CDR3 spans 17 residues. V was clipped by 8 bases and J by 7 bases, with 29 bases between them.

The chain links TRBV4-3 to TRBJ2-1; 9 nucleotides align to TRBD2. The CDR3 runs to 15 residues. The ends lost 0 bases at V and 5 bases at J; junction bases unmatched: 2. Germline V gene sequence: CDR1 LGHNA, CDR2 YSLEER. CDR3: CASSQDSGRNNEQFF. DNA for the CDR3: TGCGCCAGCAGCCAAGATAGCGGGAGAAACAATGAGCAGTTCTTC.

The V and J genes are TRBV5-4 and TRBJ2-5; D not resolved. This CDR3 comprises 12 residues. Trimming took off 0 bases at V and 5 bases at J, with 5 bases between the two ends. From germline, CDR1 is SGHNT and CDR2 YYREEE (reference sequence). In DNA, the CDR3 is TGTGCCAGCAGCTTGGTGGGGGAGACCCAGTACTTC. Protein sequence: CASSLVGETQYF.

V is TRBV7-7 and J is TRBJ2-1; 14 nucleotides match TRBD2. This CDR3 region has 16 residues. Trimming took 5 bases from V and 9 from J; bases not matched to a gene: 9. Germline CDR1 reads SSHAT; CDR2 reads FNYEAQ (reference sequence). In DNA form, the CDR3 reads TGTGCCAGCAGCCCCAGACTAGCGGGAGGGGAGGGTGAGCAGTTCTTC. Its translation: CASSPRLAGGEGEQFF.

The chain carries TRBV9 and TRBJ2-3, with 9 bases that match TRBD1. Germline CDR1 SGDLS, CDR2 YYNGEE. V dropped 4 bases and J dropped 5; count of bases not matched to a gene: 5. The CDR3 is 14 residues long. The CDR3 bases are TGTGCCAGCAGCCCGAAGGACAGGGGAGATACGCAGTATTTT. Protein product: CASSPKDRGDTQYF.

V usage is TRBV30 and J usage is TRBJ2-7; 9 bases are a match to TRBD1. V gave up 6 bases and J gave up 3 bases; unmatched junction bases: 3. Germline V gene data show CDR1 as GTSNPN and CDR2 as SVGIG (reference sequence). The CDR3 is 12 amino acids. In DNA form, the CDR3 reads TGTGCCTGCACGACAGGGGGCTACGAGCAGTACTTC. Translation gives CACTTGGYEQYF. The full variable domain, completed using reference TRBV30 and TRBJ2-7, is SQTIHQWPATLVQPVGSPLSLECTVEGTSNPNLYWYRQAAGRGLQLLFYSVGIGQISSEVPQNLSASRPQDRQFILSSKKLLLSDSGFYLCACTTGGYEQYFGPGTRLTVT.

The chain employs TRBV5-1 and TRBJ2-1; D is tentatively TRBD1 or TRBD2 (5 bases each). The CDR3 loop spans 15 amino acids. The V end was cut by 3 bases, the J end by 3 bases, with 13 bases between. CDR1 and CDR2 (germline): SGHRS, YFSETQ. For the CDR3, the DNA is TGCGCCAGCAGCTACATACTAGGGGACTACAATGAGCAGTTCTTC. Translating it yields CASSYILGDYNEQFF.

The rearrangement links TRBV5-1 to TRBJ1-1; 9 bases agree with TRBD1. Germline V gene lookup returns CDR1 SGHRS and CDR2 YFSETQ. Germline trimming cut 4 bases from V and 5 bases from J; bases unmatched to any gene: 6. The CDR3 length is 14 residues. CDR3 loop: CASSGGTGRTEAFF. In DNA, the CDR3 is TGCGCCAGCAGCGGGGGGACAGGGAGAACTGAAGCTTTCTTT.